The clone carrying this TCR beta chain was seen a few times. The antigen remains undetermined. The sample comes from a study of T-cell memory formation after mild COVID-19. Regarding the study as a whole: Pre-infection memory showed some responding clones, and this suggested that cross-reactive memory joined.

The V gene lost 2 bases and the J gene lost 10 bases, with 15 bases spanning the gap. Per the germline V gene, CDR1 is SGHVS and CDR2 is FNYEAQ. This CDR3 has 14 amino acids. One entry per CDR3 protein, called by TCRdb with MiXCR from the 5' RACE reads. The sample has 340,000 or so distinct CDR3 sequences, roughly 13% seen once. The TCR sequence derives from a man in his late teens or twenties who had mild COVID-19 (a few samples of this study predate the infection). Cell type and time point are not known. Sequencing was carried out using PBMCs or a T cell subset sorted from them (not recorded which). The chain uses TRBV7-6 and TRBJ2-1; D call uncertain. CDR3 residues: CASSLRSGEEEQFF. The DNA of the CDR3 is TGTGCCAGCAGCTTACGGTCGGGCGAGGAGGAGCAGTTCTTC.